This T cell receptor (beta chain) originates from a study of PD-1 blockade in classical Hodgkin lymphoma. The study's findings and limits: Healthy donors were reported to have higher baseline TCR diversity than newly diagnosed patients. There remain no defined causes for the repertoire differences, which possibly reflect disease activity or prior therapy.

TCRdb keeps only in-frame clones here, not all; method: immunoSEQ multiplex PCR. The table has 15,000 to 18,000 clones, about 86% seen once; the top ten hold 0.65% to 1%. Looked up from germline, CDR1 is LGHNA and CDR2 is YSLEER. The CDR3 has 19 amino acids. The ends lost 3 bases at V and 6 bases at J; junction bases unmatched: 14. This clone was detected only once. The antigen is unknown. Time point described: newly diagnosed, previously untreated cHL patient sample. From thawed PBMCs, CD4+ T cells were purified using magnetic negative selection. As a comparison, the study used PBMCs from newly diagnosed, untreated classical Hodgkin lymphoma.

The chain carries TRBV4-3 and TRBJ2-2; the match to TRBD2 covers 12 bases. The sequenced material came from CD4+ T cells from blood. The TCR was taken from a human donor with classical Hodgkin lymphoma. The CDR3, as DNA: TGCGCCAGCAGCCAGGAGAGACTAGCGGGAGTAGCATACGCCGGGGAGCTGTTTTTT. It is translated as CASSQERLAGVAYAGELFF.